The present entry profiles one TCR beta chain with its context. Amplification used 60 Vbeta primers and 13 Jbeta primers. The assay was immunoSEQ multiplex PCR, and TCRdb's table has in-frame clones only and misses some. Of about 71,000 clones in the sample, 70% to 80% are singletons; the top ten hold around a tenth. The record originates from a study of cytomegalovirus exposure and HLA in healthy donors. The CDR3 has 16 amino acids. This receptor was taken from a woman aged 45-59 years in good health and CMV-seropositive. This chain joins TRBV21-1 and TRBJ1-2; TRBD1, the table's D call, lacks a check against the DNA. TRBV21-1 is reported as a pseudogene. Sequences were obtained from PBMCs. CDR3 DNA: TGTGCAAGGGGCTTGTGGCGGCCGACACCTAACTATGGCTACACCTTC. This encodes CARGLWRPTPNYGYTF.